The clone carrying this T cell receptor beta chain was observed a few times. The V gene's germline CDR1 is SNHLY and CDR2 FYNNEI. There are 13 residues in the CDR3. The ends lost 8 bases at V and 11 bases at J; junction bases unmatched: 9. This specimen comes from a study of T-cell memory formation after mild COVID-19. TCRdb fed the 5' RACE reads into MiXCR, producing one record per CDR3 protein. Of roughly 320,000 distinct CDR3 sequences in the sample, under 30% are singletons; the top ten hold less than 15%. This clonotype was obtained from an adult woman who had mild COVID-19 (a few samples of this study predate the infection). Cell type and time point are not known. V is TRBV2 and J is TRBJ2-1; 10 bases align to TRBD1. Sequencing was performed on PBMCs or a T cell subset sorted from them (not recorded which). The CDR3 sequence: CASESGQGLQQFF. The CDR3 nucleotides are TGTGCCAGCGAGTCGGGACAGGGGTTACAGCAGTTCTTC.